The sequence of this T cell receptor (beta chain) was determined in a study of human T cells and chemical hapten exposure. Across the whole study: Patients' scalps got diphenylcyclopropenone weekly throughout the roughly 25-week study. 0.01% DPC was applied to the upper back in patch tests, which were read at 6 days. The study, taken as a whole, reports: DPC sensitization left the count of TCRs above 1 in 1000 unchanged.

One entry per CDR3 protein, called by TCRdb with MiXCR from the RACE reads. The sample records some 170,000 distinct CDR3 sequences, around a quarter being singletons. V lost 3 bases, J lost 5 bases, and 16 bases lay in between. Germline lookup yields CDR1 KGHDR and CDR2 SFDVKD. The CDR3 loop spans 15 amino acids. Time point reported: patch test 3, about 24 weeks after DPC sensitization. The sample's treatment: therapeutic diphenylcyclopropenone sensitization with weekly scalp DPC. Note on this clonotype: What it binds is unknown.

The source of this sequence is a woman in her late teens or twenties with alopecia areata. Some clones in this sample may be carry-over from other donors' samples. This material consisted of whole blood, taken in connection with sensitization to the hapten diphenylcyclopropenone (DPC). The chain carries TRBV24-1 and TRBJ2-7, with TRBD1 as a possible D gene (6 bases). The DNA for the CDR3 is TGTGCCACCAGTGATCCACGGGACACAAAGAACGAGCAGTACTTC. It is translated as CATSDPRDTKNEQYF.